Presented here are 9 T cell receptor beta chains from one specimen sequenced in a study of blood T cell repertoires in COVID-19. The data were produced by immunoSEQ multiplex PCR, yet TCRdb's version contains in-frame clones alone and is incomplete. The sample records fewer than 400,000 clones, 85% to 90% being singletons. Source material: PBMCs or T cells enriched from blood (not recorded which). These receptors all stem from a man aged 25-40 years who had recovered from COVID-19.

The genes are TRBV14 and TRBJ1-1; perhaps TRBD1 as D (5 bases). Trimming removed 7 bases from V and 6 bases from J, with 15 bases in between. The CDR3 runs to 13 residues. Germline V lookup: CDR1 SGHDN, CDR2 FVKESK. For the CDR3, the DNA is TGTGCCAGCACGCCGGGACTTTCCTCTGAAGCTTTCTTT. It specifies CASTPGLSSEAFF.

This clone turned up a few times. The J gene is TRBJ2-1, the V gene TRBV24-1; TRBD1 matches 7 bases. The length of the CDR3 is 16 residues. The ends lost 4 bases at V and 1 base at J; junction bases unmatched: 6. Germline V gene lookup returns CDR1 KGHDR and CDR2 SFDVKD. The chain's CDR3 is CATSESTGTSYNEQFF. The DNA of the CDR3 is TGTGCCACCAGTGAATCGACAGGGACGTCCTACAATGAGCAGTTCTTC.

On this clone itself: At the DNA level, this CDR3 is encoded by other sequences in the same sample as well. This chain uses TRBV19 with TRBJ1-1; D possibly corresponds to TRBD1 (5 bases). V was clipped by 2 bases and J by 4 bases, with 11 bases between them. CDR3 length: 14 amino acids. Germline loops: CDR1 LNHDA, CDR2 SQIVND (reference sequence). The CDR3, as DNA: TGTGCCAGTAGTATAAGGACCGGGGGCACTGAAGCTTTCTTT. This translates into CASSIRTGGTEAFF.

The gene calls are TRBV4-2 and TRBJ2-3, with TRBD2 matching over 13 bases. V was pared by 3 bases and J by 6 bases, with 12 bases of the junction left unmatched. The CDR3 totals 18 residues. Per the germline V gene, CDR1 is LGHNA and CDR2 is YNFKEQ. The chain's CDR3 is CASSHPSGTSGELDTQYF. CDR3 nucleotides: TGTGCCAGCAGCCACCCCTCCGGGACTAGCGGGGAGTTGGATACGCAGTATTTT.

This chain uses TRBV4-1 with TRBJ1-1; the D gene is possibly TRBD1 (5 bases). Germline V gives CDR1 MGHRA, CDR2 YSYEKL. The V gene lost 4 bases and the J gene lost 3 bases, with 9 bases spanning the gap. This CDR3 has 13 amino acids. The CDR3 region is CASSPGRDTEAFF. Written as DNA, the CDR3 is TGCGCCAGCAGCCCCGGCAGGGACACTGAAGCTTTCTTT.

CDR3 loop: CASSFRRRITDTQYF. The CDR3, as DNA: TGTGCCAGCAGTTTTCGTCGCAGGATCACAGATACGCAGTATTTT. The gene calls are TRBV28 and TRBJ2-3; D not resolved. CDR1 and CDR2 from the germline V gene are MDHEN and SYDVKM. V lost 3 bases to trimming and J lost 2 bases, with 12 bases between them. The CDR3 is 15 amino acids.

The V call is TRBV11-3, the J call TRBJ1-4, with D possibly TRBD1 on 5 matching bases. The CDR3 totals 14 residues. The V end lost 1 base, the J end lost 8 bases, and 11 bases lay between the germline ends. Germline lookup yields CDR1 SGHNT and CDR2 YENEEA. In DNA, the CDR3 is TGTGCCAGCAGCTTAGGGAGGGGAATGGAAAAACTGTTTTTT. Translation gives CASSLGRGMEKLFF.

The V gene is TRBV18, the J gene TRBJ1-3; TRBD1 matches at 10 bases. J gave up 2 bases and V 3 bases, and 13 bases lay outside the gene matches. The germline gives CDR1 KGHSH, CDR2 LQKENI. The CDR3 runs 19 residues. The chain's CDR3 is CASSPHVPGQGTAGNTIYF. The CDR3 coding sequence is TGTGCCAGCTCACCCCACGTCCCGGGACAGGGGACGGCTGGAAACACCATATATTTT.

This clone was found once. CDR3 region: CASSQESSYNSPLHF. DNA for the CDR3: TGTGCCAGCAGCCAAGAGAGCTCCTATAATTCACCCCTCCACTTT. This sequence joins TRBV4-2 and TRBJ1-6; D unclear. Germline loops: CDR1 LGHNA, CDR2 YNFKEQ. This CDR3 spans 15 amino acids. V was pared by 0 bases and J by 0 bases, with 3 bases between.